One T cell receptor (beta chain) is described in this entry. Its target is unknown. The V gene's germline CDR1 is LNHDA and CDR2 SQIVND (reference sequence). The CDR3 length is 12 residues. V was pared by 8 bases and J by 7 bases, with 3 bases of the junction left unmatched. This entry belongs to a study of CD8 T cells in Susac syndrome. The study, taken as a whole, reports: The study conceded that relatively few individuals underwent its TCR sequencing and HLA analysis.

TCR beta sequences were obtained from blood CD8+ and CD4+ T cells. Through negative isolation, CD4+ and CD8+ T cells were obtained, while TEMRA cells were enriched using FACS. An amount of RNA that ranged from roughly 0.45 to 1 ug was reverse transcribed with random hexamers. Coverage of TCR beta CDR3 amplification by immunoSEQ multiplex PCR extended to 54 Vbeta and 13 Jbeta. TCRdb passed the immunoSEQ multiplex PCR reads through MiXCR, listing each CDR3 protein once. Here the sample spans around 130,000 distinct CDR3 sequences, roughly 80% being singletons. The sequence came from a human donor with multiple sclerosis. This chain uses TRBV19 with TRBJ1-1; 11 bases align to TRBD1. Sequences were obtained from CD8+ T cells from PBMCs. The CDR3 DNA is TGTGCCAGTTTGGACAGGGGGCTTGAAGCTTTCTTT. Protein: CASLDRGLEAFF.